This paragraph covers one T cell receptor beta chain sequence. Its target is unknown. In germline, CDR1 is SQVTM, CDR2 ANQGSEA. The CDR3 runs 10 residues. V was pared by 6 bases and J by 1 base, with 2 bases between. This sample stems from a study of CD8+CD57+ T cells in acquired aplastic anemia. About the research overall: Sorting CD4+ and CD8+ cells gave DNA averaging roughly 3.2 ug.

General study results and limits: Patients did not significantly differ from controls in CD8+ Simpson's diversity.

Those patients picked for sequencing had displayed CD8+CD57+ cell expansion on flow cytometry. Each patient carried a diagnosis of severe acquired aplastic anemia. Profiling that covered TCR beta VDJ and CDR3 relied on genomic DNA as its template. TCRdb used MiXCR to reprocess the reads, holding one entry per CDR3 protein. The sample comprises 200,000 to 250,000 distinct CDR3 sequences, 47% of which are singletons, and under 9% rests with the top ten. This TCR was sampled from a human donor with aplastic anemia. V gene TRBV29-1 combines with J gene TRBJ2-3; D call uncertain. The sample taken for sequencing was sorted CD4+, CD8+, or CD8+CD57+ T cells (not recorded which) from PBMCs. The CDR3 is CSVRTDTQYF. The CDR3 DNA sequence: TGCAGCGTACGCACAGATACGCAGTATTTT.